This passage covers 13 T cell receptor beta chains from one sample sequenced in a study of breast tumors, draining lymph nodes, adjacent tissues. TCRdb re-analysed the multiplex PCR reads in MiXCR, keeping a single row per CDR3 protein. The profile shows about 180,000 distinct CDR3 sequences, approximately 30% of them singletons. Samples came from axillary lymph nodes draining the breast cancer. Sequenced material: axillary lymph node tissue. These receptors were taken from a female donor with breast cancer. Some clones in this sample may be carry-over from other donors' samples.

In regard to this clonotype: The junction departs from germline at one end; a sequencing error may be responsible. The chain employs TRBV7-8 and TRBJ2-5; 11 bases line up with TRBD2. Germline assignment: CDR1 SGHVS and CDR2 FQNEAQ. The CDR3 is 16 residues long. The CDR3 sequence: CASTLAGGLAEETQYF. CDR3 nucleotides: TGTGCCAGCACCTTAGCCGGGGGACTAGCGGAAGAGACCCAGTACTTC.

This clonotype was seen a handful of times. The chain employs TRBV5-1 and TRBJ2-5, with 7 bases matching TRBD2. Germline trimming cut 0 bases from V and 8 bases from J; bases unmatched to any gene: 7. There are 14 residues in the CDR3. Germline loops: CDR1 SGHRS, CDR2 YFSETQ. The CDR3 DNA reads as TGCGCCAGCAGCTTGGAGCGGGGAGGGGACACCCAGTACTTC. Translating gives CASSLERGGDTQYF.

For this clonotype: A read error is possible here, since a much larger clone lies one base away. The chain links TRBV7-9 to TRBJ2-7; D may be TRBD1 or TRBD2 (6 bases each). This CDR3 has 16 residues. The germline V gene has CDR1 SEHNR and CDR2 FQNEAQ (reference sequence). The CDR3 is CAGSPALGGFSYEQYF. In DNA form, the CDR3 reads TGTGCCGGCAGCCCGGCCCTAGGGGGGTTCTCCTACGAGCAGTACTTC.

This clonotype appeared many times. With a much larger clone just one base away, this may be a read error. The genes are TRBV15 and TRBJ1-6, with a possible D match to TRBD1 (6 bases). The CDR3 covers 16 residues. CDR1 is LNHNV, CDR2 YYDKDF, per germline (reference sequence). The CDR3 nucleotides read TGTGCCACCAGCGGAGATTTTGGCAGGGGCGATTCACCCCTCCACTTT. Translated, it gives CATSGDFGRGDSPLHF. Full variable domain (remainder filled in from reference TRBV15 and TRBJ1-6): DAMVIQNPRYQVTQFGKPVTLSCSQTLNHNVMYWYQQKSSQAPKLLFHYYDKDFNNEADTPDNFQSRRPNTSFCFLDIRSPGLGDTAMYLCATSGDFGRGDSPLHFGNGTRLTVT.

This clonotype has at least ten counts. This sequence joins TRBV7-3 and TRBJ2-3, with D possibly TRBD1 on 6 matching bases. Trimming left V 5 bases short and J 0 bases short, with 18 bases between. Germline loops: CDR1 SGHTA, CDR2 FQGTGA. This CDR3 has 17 amino acids. For the CDR3, the DNA is TGTGCCAGCAGCCCCGGCAGGGGACGGTCTAGCACAGATACGCAGTATTTT. Protein sequence: CASSPGRGRSSTDTQYF.

This clonotype was seen a handful of times. With a much larger clone just one base away, this may be a read error. The gene calls are TRBV14 and TRBJ2-1, with D unclear. From germline, CDR1 is SGHDN and CDR2 FVKESK. The CDR3 consists of 14 residues. The CDR3 region has the DNA TGTGCCAGCAGCCTGGACCTGACCTACAATGAGCAGTCCTTC. Amino acids: CASSLDLTYNEQSF.

The chain joins TRBV5-5 to TRBJ2-7; D is possibly TRBD1 (6 bases). The CDR3 sequence is 18 residues long. Germline V lookup: CDR1 SGHKS, CDR2 YYEKEE (reference sequence). Trimming stripped 0 bases from V and 4 bases from J, with 23 bases between. The CDR3, as DNA: TGTGCCAGCAGCTTGGGTTCCGCTGGGACAAACCAACTTTACGAGCAGTACTTC. Translated: CASSLGSAGTNQLYEQYF.

The V and J genes are TRBV12-3 or TRBV12-4 and TRBJ2-7; tentatively, D is TRBD2 (6 bases). The V end lost 6 bases, the J end lost 3 bases, and 12 bases lay between the germline ends. The CDR3 sequence is 13 residues long. The CDR3 loop is CASSAGTFYEQYF. The CDR3 DNA reads TGTGCCAGCAGCGCAGGGACTTTCTACGAGCAGTACTTC.

To note about this clonotype: One base away lies a much larger clone, so this may be a sequencing read error. The chain combines TRBV10-1 with TRBJ2-7; possibly TRBD1 for D (5 bases). The CDR3 contains 17 residues. The germline CDR1 and CDR2 sequences are WNHNN and SYGVQD (reference sequence). CDR3 bases: TGCGCCAGCGGTGAACAAGACAGTTCAATAAGCTCCTACGAGCAGTACTTC. Amino acid sequence: CASGEQDSSISSYEQYF.

This clonotype was picked up many times. The chain uses TRBV20-1 and TRBJ2-5; 7 nucleotides align to TRBD2. The CDR3 covers 15 residues. Trimming took 0 bases from V and 5 from J; bases not matched to a gene: 9. Germline V gene data show CDR1 as DFQATT and CDR2 as SNEGSKA (reference sequence). The CDR3 sequence is CSARDGATSRETQYF. The CDR3 bases are TGCAGTGCTAGAGATGGCGCGACTAGCCGGGAGACCCAGTACTTC.

This clonotype came up many times. V usage is TRBV20-1 and J usage is TRBJ2-3; D gene uncertain. CDR1 is DFQATT and CDR2 is SNEGSKA in the germline V gene (reference sequence). Trimming left V 3 bases short and J 9 bases short, with 16 bases between. The CDR3 covers 13 residues. The CDR3 region is CSARDPRSLTQYF. The CDR3 DNA is TGCAGTGCTAGGGACCCCCGGTCCCTGACGCAGTATTTT.

The CDR3 sequence is CASSETGGRNTEAFF. The CDR3 nucleotides read TGTGCCAGCAGCGAGACAGGGGGCCGAAACACTGAAGCTTTCTTT. This rearrangement joins TRBV7-9 to TRBJ1-1; 10 positions agree with TRBD1. The CDR3 has 15 residues. The germline V gene has CDR1 SEHNR and CDR2 FQNEAQ (reference sequence). The junction had 5 bases not matched to a gene; V was cut back by 5 bases and J by 2 bases.

In this sample, this clonotype turned up many times. This rearrangement joins TRBV4-2 to TRBJ2-7, with D tentatively TRBD2 (6 bases). In germline, CDR1 is LGHNA, CDR2 YNFKEQ. The CDR3 spans 15 residues. V lost 0 bases, J lost 6 bases, and 15 bases lay in between. This CDR3 is CASSQELLASGEQYF. The CDR3 DNA follows: TGTGCCAGCAGCCAAGAGTTGCTAGCGTCAGGCGAGCAGTACTTC.